This TCR beta chain was captured by sequencing in a study of shared clonotypes between healthy human individuals. Study-wide results and caveats: Rarefaction exposed incomplete sorted-subset sequencing despite large depth. Between a few donors, naive CD4 clonotypes were shared at a level of about 5%.

Original data processing: ImmunoSEQ only sent back junction sequences with no quality scores, so filtering was done differently. TCRdb's table, derived via immunoSEQ multiplex PCR, lists solely in-frame clones and lacks some. That table supplies the V and J calls and clone size; D and trimming were determined from the DNA. The repertoire holds 2 million to 2.5 million clones, around 92% seen once, with approximately 0.39% in the top ten. To note about this clone: Its antigen remains unidentified.

Sequencing input: naive CD4+ T cells from PBMCs. Subset of the sample: CD45RA+ positively selected. The origin of this receptor is a man younger than 30 in good health. Some clones in this sample may be carry-over from other donors' samples.

The CDR3 DNA sequence: TGTGCCAGCAGCGCTAACCAGGGGTCGAGCGAAAAACTGTTTTTT. Protein sequence: CASSANQGSSEKLFF. The chain couples TRBV9 to TRBJ1-4; TRBD1 is a possible D gene (6 bases). Germline V CDR1 and CDR2: SGDLS, YYNGEE. V dropped 3 bases and J dropped 8 bases, with 17 bases sitting between them. The CDR3 sequence is 15 residues long.